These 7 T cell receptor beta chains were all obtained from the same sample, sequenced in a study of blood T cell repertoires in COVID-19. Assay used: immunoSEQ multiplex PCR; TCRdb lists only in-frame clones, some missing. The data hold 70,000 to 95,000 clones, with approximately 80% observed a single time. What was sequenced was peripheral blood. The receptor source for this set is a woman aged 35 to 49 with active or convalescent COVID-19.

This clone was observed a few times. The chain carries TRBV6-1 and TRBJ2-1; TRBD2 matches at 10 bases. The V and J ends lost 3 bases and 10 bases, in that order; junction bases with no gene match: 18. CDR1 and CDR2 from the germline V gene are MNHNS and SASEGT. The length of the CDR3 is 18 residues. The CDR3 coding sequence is TGTGCCAGCAGTGATATCGCTAGTTCTTGGGGACTAGCGCGGGAGCAGTTCTTC. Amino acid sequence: CASSDIASSWGLAREQFF.

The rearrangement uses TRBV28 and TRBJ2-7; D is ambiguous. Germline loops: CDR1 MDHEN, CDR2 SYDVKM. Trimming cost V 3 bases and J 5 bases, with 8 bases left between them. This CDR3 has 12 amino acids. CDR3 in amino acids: CASSFSFHEQYF. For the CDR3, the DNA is TGTGCCAGCAGTTTTAGTTTCCACGAGCAGTACTTC.

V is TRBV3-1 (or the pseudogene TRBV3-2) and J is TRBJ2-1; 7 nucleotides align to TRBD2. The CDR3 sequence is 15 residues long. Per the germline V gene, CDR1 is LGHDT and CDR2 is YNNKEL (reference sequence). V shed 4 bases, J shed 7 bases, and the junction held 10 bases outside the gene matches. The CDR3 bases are TGTGCCAGCAGCCCCTGGGAGGGCCTGGGGAATGAGCAGTTCTTC. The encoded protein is CASSPWEGLGNEQFF.

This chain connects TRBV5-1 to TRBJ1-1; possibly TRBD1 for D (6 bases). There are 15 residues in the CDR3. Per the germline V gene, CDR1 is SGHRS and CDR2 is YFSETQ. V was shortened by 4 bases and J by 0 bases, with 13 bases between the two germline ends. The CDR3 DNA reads TGCGCCAGCAGCCCGACAGGAGGTTTGAACACTGAAGCTTTCTTT. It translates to CASSPTGGLNTEAFF.

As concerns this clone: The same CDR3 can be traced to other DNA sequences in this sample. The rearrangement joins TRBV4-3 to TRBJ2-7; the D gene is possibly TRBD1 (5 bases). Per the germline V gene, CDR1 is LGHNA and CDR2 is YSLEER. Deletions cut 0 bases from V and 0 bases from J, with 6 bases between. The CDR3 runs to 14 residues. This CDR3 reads CASSQDRASYEQYF. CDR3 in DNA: TGCGCCAGCAGCCAAGACAGGGCCTCCTACGAGCAGTACTTC.

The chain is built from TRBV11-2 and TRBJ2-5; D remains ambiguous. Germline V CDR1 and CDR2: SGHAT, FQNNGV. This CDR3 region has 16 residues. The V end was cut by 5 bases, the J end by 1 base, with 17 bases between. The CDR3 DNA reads TGTGCCAGCAGCAACGGGTTTACGCCTACCCAAGAGACCCAGTACTTC. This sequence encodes CASSNGFTPTQETQYF. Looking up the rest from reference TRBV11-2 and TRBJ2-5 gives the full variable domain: EAGVAQSPRYKIIEKRQSVAFWCNPISGHATLYWYQQILGQGPKLLIQFQNNGVVDDSQLPKDRFSAERLKGVDSTLKIQPAKLEDSAVYLCASSNGFTPTQETQYFGPGTRLLVL.

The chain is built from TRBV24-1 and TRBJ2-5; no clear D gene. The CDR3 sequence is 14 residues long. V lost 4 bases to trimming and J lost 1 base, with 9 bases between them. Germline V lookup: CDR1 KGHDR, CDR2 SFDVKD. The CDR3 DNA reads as TGTGCCACCAGTGACCCGTATCGCCAAGAGACCCAGTACTTC. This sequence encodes CATSDPYRQETQYF.